A selection of T cell receptor beta chains follows, all from one sample in a study of cytomegalovirus exposure and HLA in healthy donors. Profiled with immunoSEQ multiplex PCR; TCRdb holds only in-frame clones, not every one. This table holds just over 150,000 clones, 70% to 85% found once. The sample taken for sequencing was PBMCs. All receptors derive from a middle-aged man in good health and CMV-seropositive. Both conserved end residues are part of each CDR3. Each record gives: V gene, clone size, D gene, J gene, CDR3 protein, CDR3 DNA. A D gene is named only where the DNA matches it firmly. Size values are once, few and many counts, or a class for expanded clones, and some rows have none.

V gene: TRBV10-2
clone size: once
D gene: .
J gene: TRBJ1-2
CDR3 protein: CASRTDHYGYTF
CDR3 DNA: TGCGCCAGTCGGACAGATCACTATGGCTACACCTTC

V gene: TRBV19
clone size: .
D gene: TRBD1
J gene: TRBJ1-1
CDR3 protein: CASTSISGGNTEAFF
CDR3 DNA: TGTGCCAGTACCTCAATATCAGGGGGCAACACTGAAGCTTTCTTT

V gene: TRBV21-1
clone size: .
D gene: .
J gene: TRBJ1-5
CDR3 protein: CASSGGTLALNQPQHF
CDR3 DNA: TGTGCCAGCAGTGGGGGGACGTTAGCCTTAAATCAGCCCCAGCATTTT

V gene: TRBV6-1
clone size: .
D gene: TRBD1
J gene: TRBJ1-4
CDR3 protein: CASREGQGGGEKLFF
CDR3 DNA: TGTGCCAGCAGGGAAGGACAGGGCGGCGGTGAAAAACTGTTTTTT

V gene: TRBV19
clone size: once
D gene: .
J gene: TRBJ2-5
CDR3 protein: CASSTGRRGTQYF
CDR3 DNA: TGTGCCAGTAGTACTGGGCGAAGGGGGACCCAGTACTTC

V gene: TRBV19
clone size: .
D gene: .
J gene: TRBJ1-1
CDR3 protein: CASSGSGVLTTEAFF
CDR3 DNA: TGTGCCAGTAGTGGATCAGGGGTGTTGACCACTGAAGCTTTCTTT

V gene: TRBV7-9
clone size: .
D gene: TRBD1
J gene: TRBJ2-5
CDR3 protein: CASSSGTGGPETQYF
CDR3 DNA: TGTGCCAGCAGCTCCGGGACAGGGGGCCCGGAGACCCAGTACTTC

V gene: TRBV19
clone size: .
D gene: .
J gene: TRBJ1-2
CDR3 protein: CASREDGYTF
CDR3 DNA: TGTGCCAGCAGGGAGGATGGCTACACCTTC

V gene: TRBV12-2
clone size: .
D gene: .
J gene: TRBJ2-1
CDR3 protein: CASRCPGLVEFF
CDR3 DNA: TGTGCAAGTCGCTGCCCGGGACTAGTGGAGTTCTTC

V gene: TRBV27
clone size: .
D gene: .
J gene: TRBJ1-2
CDR3 protein: CASSLRVNYGYTF
CDR3 DNA: TGTGCCAGCAGTTTAAGAGTTAACTATGGTTACACCTTC

V gene: TRBV30
clone size: .
D gene: .
J gene: TRBJ1-4
CDR3 protein: CAWRVSEQGKLFF
CDR3 DNA: TGTGCCTGGAGAGTTTCTGAACAGGGAAAACTGTTTTTT

V gene: TRBV7-6
clone size: .
D gene: TRBD2
J gene: TRBJ2-2
CDR3 protein: CASSLRGLAGGPGTGELFF
CDR3 DNA: TGTGCCAGCAGCTTAAGAGGACTAGCGGGGGGGCCGGGCACCGGGGAGCTGTTTTTT

V gene: TRBV5-1
clone size: .
D gene: .
J gene: TRBJ2-5
CDR3 protein: CASSLGTGHDTQYF
CDR3 DNA: TGCGCCAGCAGCTTGGGTACAGGCCATGATACCCAGTACTTC

V gene: TRBV5-1
clone size: .
D gene: .
J gene: TRBJ2-2
CDR3 protein: CASSTQGNGELFF
CDR3 DNA: TGCGCCAGCAGCACACAGGGAAACGGGGAGCTGTTTTTT

V gene: TRBV2
clone size: .
D gene: .
J gene: TRBJ2-6
CDR3 protein: CASSEAFGPTSSGANVLTF
CDR3 DNA: TGTGCCAGCAGTGAAGCCTTCGGACCTACTAGCTCTGGGGCCAACGTCCTGACTTTC

V gene: TRBV6-1
clone size: .
D gene: .
J gene: TRBJ1-5
CDR3 protein: CASSERGVGNQPQHF
CDR3 DNA: TGTGCCAGCAGTGAACGGGGGGTTGGCAATCAGCCCCAGCATTTT

V gene: TRBV6-1
clone size: .
D gene: TRBD2
J gene: TRBJ2-1
CDR3 protein: CASSGGYYNEQFF
CDR3 DNA: TGTGCCAGCTCGGGGGGTTACTACAATGAGCAGTTCTTC

V gene: TRBV5-4
clone size: .
D gene: TRBD2
J gene: TRBJ2-5
CDR3 protein: CASSPGLSGGETQYF
CDR3 DNA: TGTGCCAGCAGCCCCGGACTAAGCGGGGGAGAAACCCAGTACTTC

V gene: TRBV19
clone size: .
D gene: TRBD1
J gene: TRBJ1-5
CDR3 protein: CASDNSGGRNQPQHF
CDR3 DNA: TGTGCCAGTGACAACTCAGGGGGAAGAAATCAGCCCCAGCATTTT

V gene: TRBV7-9
clone size: .
D gene: TRBD2
J gene: TRBJ2-1
CDR3 protein: CASRGSRLAGAYNEQFF
CDR3 DNA: TGTGCCAGCAGGGGTTCACGCCTAGCGGGGGCCTACAATGAGCAGTTCTTC

V gene: TRBV19
clone size: .
D gene: .
J gene: TRBJ1-5
CDR3 protein: CASSLDRSNQPQHF
CDR3 DNA: TGTGCCAGTAGTCTCGACAGGAGCAATCAGCCCCAGCATTTT

V gene: TRBV5-1
clone size: .
D gene: .
J gene: TRBJ2-5
CDR3 protein: CASSTDSNQETQYF
CDR3 DNA: TGCGCCAGCAGCACGGACAGCAACCAAGAGACCCAGTACTTC

V gene: TRBV5-1
clone size: .
D gene: TRBD2
J gene: TRBJ2-3
CDR3 protein: CASSYQAGGTDTQYF
CDR3 DNA: TGCGCCAGCAGCTATCAGGCGGGGGGGACAGATACGCAGTATTTT

V gene: TRBV21-1
clone size: .
D gene: .
J gene: TRBJ1-1
CDR3 protein: CASVWGGPGTEAFF
CDR3 DNA: TGTGCCAGCGTTTGGGGGGGGCCGGGCACTGAAGCTTTCTTT

V gene: TRBV18
clone size: .
D gene: TRBD1
J gene: TRBJ1-5
CDR3 protein: CASSQQGRNQPQHF
CDR3 DNA: TGTGCCAGCTCGCAACAGGGGCGGAATCAGCCCCAGCATTTT

V gene: TRBV5-1
clone size: few
D gene: .
J gene: TRBJ1-1
CDR3 protein: CASSLGTLQGNTEAFF
CDR3 DNA: TGCGCCAGCAGCTTGGGGACTCTCCAAGGGAACACTGAAGCTTTCTTT

V gene: TRBV11-2
clone size: .
D gene: .
J gene: TRBJ2-3
CDR3 protein: CASSFTRGRTDTQYF
CDR3 DNA: TGTGCCAGCAGCTTTACCAGGGGACGGACAGATACGCAGTATTTT

V gene: TRBV1
clone size: .
D gene: .
J gene: TRBJ2-3
CDR3 protein: CTSSQGYRGGTDTQYF
CDR3 DNA: TGCACCAGCAGCCAAGGATATCGGGGGGGGACAGATACGCAGTATTTT

V gene: TRBV11-3
clone size: .
D gene: TRBD2
J gene: TRBJ2-3
CDR3 protein: CASSFGGRAGDTQYF
CDR3 DNA: TGTGCCAGCAGCTTCGGAGGGAGGGCCGGAGATACGCAGTATTTT

V gene: TRBV25-1
clone size: many
D gene: .
J gene: TRBJ2-5
CDR3 protein: CASSFGAGPRETQYF
CDR3 DNA: TGTGCCAGCAGCTTTGGGGCCGGACCCCGGGAGACCCAGTACTTC

V gene: TRBV5-1
clone size: .
D gene: .
J gene: TRBJ1-4
CDR3 protein: CASSFGGEEKLFF
CDR3 DNA: TGCGCCAGCAGCTTTGGGGGCGAAGAAAAACTGTTTTTT

V gene: TRBV7-3
clone size: .
D gene: .
J gene: TRBJ2-2
CDR3 protein: CASSLTVTNTGELFF
CDR3 DNA: TGTGCCAGCAGCCTGACAGTTACGAACACCGGGGAGCTGTTTTTT